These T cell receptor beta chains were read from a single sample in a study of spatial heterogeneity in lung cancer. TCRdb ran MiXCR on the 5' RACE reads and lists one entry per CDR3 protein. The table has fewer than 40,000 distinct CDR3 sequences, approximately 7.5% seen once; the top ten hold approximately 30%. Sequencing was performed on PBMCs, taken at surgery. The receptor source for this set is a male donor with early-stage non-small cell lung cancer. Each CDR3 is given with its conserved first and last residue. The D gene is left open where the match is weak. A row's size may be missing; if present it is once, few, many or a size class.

CDR3aa: CASSPIVGNTEAFF
CDR3nt: TGTGCCAGCTCACCAATCGTAGGGAACACTGAAGCTTTCTTT
v_gene: TRBV18
d_gene: .
j_gene: TRBJ1-1
abundance: few

CDR3aa: CASSSPRSGGRDEQFF
CDR3nt: TGTGCCAGCAGTTCCCCCCGGAGCGGGGGGCGAGATGAGCAGTTCTTC
v_gene: TRBV6-5
d_gene: TRBD2
j_gene: TRBJ2-1
abundance: many

CDR3aa: CASSLITGAVVGANVLTF
CDR3nt: TGTGCCAGCAGTTTGATTACAGGGGCAGTGGTTGGGGCCAACGTCCTGACTTTC
v_gene: TRBV27
d_gene: TRBD1
j_gene: TRBJ2-6
abundance: many

CDR3aa: CSASVGSRQYF
CDR3nt: TGCAGTGCTAGTGTTGGATCCAGGCAGTACTTC
v_gene: TRBV20-1
d_gene: .
j_gene: TRBJ2-7
abundance: many

CDR3aa: CSAFGAKQYF
CDR3nt: TGCAGTGCCTTTGGGGCCAAGCAGTACTTC
v_gene: TRBV20-1
d_gene: .
j_gene: TRBJ2-7
abundance: .

CDR3aa: CASSPEGYSNQPQHF
CDR3nt: TGTGCCAGCAGTCCGGAGGGATATAGCAATCAGCCCCAGCATTTT
v_gene: TRBV6-2/TRBV6-3
d_gene: .
j_gene: TRBJ1-5
abundance: .

CDR3aa: CASSQDRGRTNTEAFF
CDR3nt: TGCGCCAGCAGCCAAGATCGGGGACGTACGAACACTGAAGCTTTCTTT
v_gene: TRBV4-3
d_gene: .
j_gene: TRBJ1-1
abundance: few

CDR3aa: CASSLGRGFGGNEQFF
CDR3nt: TGTGCCAGCAGCCTCGGGAGGGGGTTTGGAGGGAATGAGCAGTTCTTC
v_gene: TRBV13
d_gene: TRBD2
j_gene: TRBJ2-1
abundance: .

CDR3aa: CASSLAQGYTF
CDR3nt: TGTGCCAGCAGCCTGGCACAGGGCTACACCTTC
v_gene: TRBV7-2
d_gene: .
j_gene: TRBJ1-2
abundance: many

CDR3aa: CASNPGRTGNTIYF
CDR3nt: TGTGCCAGCAACCCAGGGAGGACTGGAAACACCATATATTTT
v_gene: TRBV6-2/TRBV6-3
d_gene: .
j_gene: TRBJ1-3
abundance: .

CDR3aa: CASSRDQVAGELFF
CDR3nt: TGTGCCAGCAGTCGGGACCAAGTGGCCGGGGAGCTGTTTTTT
v_gene: TRBV7-2
d_gene: .
j_gene: TRBJ2-2
abundance: few

CDR3aa: CASSLGGRKTQYF
CDR3nt: TGTGCCAGCAGTCTTGGCGGGAGGAAGACCCAGTACTTC
v_gene: TRBV28
d_gene: TRBD2
j_gene: TRBJ2-5
abundance: many

CDR3aa: CASSSGGTRTGELFF
CDR3nt: TGTGCCAGCAGCTCGGGGGGCACCAGGACCGGGGAGCTGTTTTTT
v_gene: TRBV7-2
d_gene: .
j_gene: TRBJ2-2
abundance: many

CDR3aa: CASSHGQGRGQETQYF
CDR3nt: TGTGCCAGCAGCCACGGACAGGGGCGAGGTCAAGAGACCCAGTACTTC
v_gene: TRBV14
d_gene: TRBD1
j_gene: TRBJ2-5
abundance: many

CDR3aa: CASSLGRGLAGRRETQYF
CDR3nt: TGTGCCAGCAGCTTGGGCCGGGGACTAGCGGGACGACGGGAGACCCAGTACTTC
v_gene: TRBV11-2
d_gene: TRBD2
j_gene: TRBJ2-5
abundance: many

CDR3aa: CASSELRVTGEAFF
CDR3nt: TGTGCCAGCAGTGAATTGAGGGTCACGGGTGAAGCTTTCTTT
v_gene: TRBV2
d_gene: .
j_gene: TRBJ1-1
abundance: few

CDR3aa: CASSLHPNEKLFF
CDR3nt: TGTGCCAGCAGTTTACATCCGAATGAAAAACTGTTTTTT
v_gene: TRBV12-3/TRBV12-4
d_gene: .
j_gene: TRBJ1-4
abundance: many

CDR3aa: CAISTEGRGEAFF
CDR3nt: TGTGCCATCTCAACCGAAGGACGGGGCGAAGCTTTCTTT
v_gene: TRBV10-3
d_gene: .
j_gene: TRBJ1-1
abundance: few

CDR3aa: CASSQPDRSTDTQYF
CDR3nt: TGCGCCAGCAGCCAACCGGACAGATCCACAGATACGCAGTATTTT
v_gene: TRBV5-1
d_gene: .
j_gene: TRBJ2-3
abundance: many

CDR3aa: CATSRDASSDEFF
CDR3nt: TGTGCCACCAGCAGAGATGCCTCTAGTGATGAGTTCTTC
v_gene: TRBV15
d_gene: .
j_gene: TRBJ2-1
abundance: many

CDR3aa: CASSSRDRGSSYNEQFF
CDR3nt: TGTGCCAGCAGCTCCCGGGACAGGGGAAGCTCCTACAATGAGCAGTTCTTC
v_gene: TRBV7-9
d_gene: TRBD1
j_gene: TRBJ2-1
abundance: few

CDR3aa: CASSPSTDTQYF
CDR3nt: TGTGCCAGCTCACCGAGCACAGATACGCAGTATTTT
v_gene: TRBV18
d_gene: .
j_gene: TRBJ2-3
abundance: many

CDR3aa: CASFPVANTEAFF
CDR3nt: TGTGCCAGCTTTCCTGTCGCGAACACTGAAGCTTTCTTT
v_gene: TRBV12-3/TRBV12-4
d_gene: .
j_gene: TRBJ1-1
abundance: many

CDR3aa: CASSGQRRGNEQFF
CDR3nt: TGTGCCAGCAGCGGGCAGCGAAGGGGAAATGAGCAGTTCTTC
v_gene: TRBV3-1
d_gene: .
j_gene: TRBJ2-1
abundance: many

CDR3aa: CASSQDESSGNTIYF
CDR3nt: TGCGCCAGCAGCCAAGATGAGAGCTCTGGAAACACCATATATTTT
v_gene: TRBV4-1
d_gene: .
j_gene: TRBJ1-3
abundance: many

CDR3aa: CASSPGLVGNEQFF
CDR3nt: TGTGCCAGCAGCCCGGGACTAGTAGGTAATGAGCAGTTCTTC
v_gene: TRBV7-3
d_gene: TRBD2
j_gene: TRBJ2-1
abundance: many

CDR3aa: CASSKRLAGSQETQYF
CDR3nt: TGTGCCAGCAGTAAAAGACTAGCGGGGTCCCAAGAGACCCAGTACTTC
v_gene: TRBV2
d_gene: TRBD2
j_gene: TRBJ2-5
abundance: many

CDR3aa: CASSYSGGTDTQYF
CDR3nt: TGTGCCAGCAGCTATAGCGGGGGTACAGATACGCAGTATTTT
v_gene: TRBV6-4
d_gene: TRBD2
j_gene: TRBJ2-3
abundance: many

CDR3aa: CASSQDRGREQFF
CDR3nt: TGTGCCAGCAGCCAAGATCGTGGGCGGGAGCAGTTCTTC
v_gene: TRBV4-2
d_gene: .
j_gene: TRBJ2-1
abundance: few

CDR3aa: CASRLTGWDGYTF
CDR3nt: TGTGCCAGCAGACTTACAGGGTGGGATGGCTACACCTTC
v_gene: TRBV28
d_gene: .
j_gene: TRBJ1-2
abundance: .

CDR3aa: CASSFPPDRAGEQFF
CDR3nt: TGTGCCAGCAGTTTTCCCCCGGACAGGGCGGGTGAGCAGTTCTTC
v_gene: TRBV28
d_gene: TRBD1
j_gene: TRBJ2-1
abundance: many

CDR3aa: CSARLGGGANVLTF
CDR3nt: TGCAGTGCTAGATTAGGGGGAGGGGCCAACGTCCTGACTTTC
v_gene: TRBV20-1
d_gene: .
j_gene: TRBJ2-6
abundance: .

CDR3aa: CASSPSSGTYNEQFF
CDR3nt: TGTGCCAGCAGCCCCTCTAGCGGGACCTACAATGAGCAGTTCTTC
v_gene: TRBV5-4
d_gene: TRBD2
j_gene: TRBJ2-1
abundance: .

CDR3aa: CASRQTGSNIQYF
CDR3nt: TGTGCCAGCCGCCAGACAGGGTCAAACATTCAGTACTTC
v_gene: TRBV6-1
d_gene: TRBD1
j_gene: TRBJ2-4
abundance: many

CDR3aa: CASSALGGTSTDTQYF
CDR3nt: TGTGCCAGCAGCGCACTAGGGGGGACTAGCACAGATACGCAGTATTTT
v_gene: TRBV9
d_gene: .
j_gene: TRBJ2-3
abundance: .

CDR3aa: CASSAGSNEKLFF
CDR3nt: TGTGCCAGCAGCGCCGGGTCCAATGAAAAACTGTTTTTT
v_gene: TRBV6-5
d_gene: .
j_gene: TRBJ1-4
abundance: few

CDR3aa: CASIRGQGVRSPLHF
CDR3nt: TGTGCCAGCATCCGTGGACAGGGGGTTCGGTCACCCCTCCACTTT
v_gene: TRBV12-3/TRBV12-4
d_gene: TRBD1
j_gene: TRBJ1-6
abundance: many

CDR3aa: CASSPTDNSYNEQFF
CDR3nt: TGTGCCAGCAGCCCGACCGACAACTCCTACAATGAGCAGTTCTTC
v_gene: TRBV7-9
d_gene: .
j_gene: TRBJ2-1
abundance: many

CDR3aa: CASSQVGQGPDTQYF
CDR3nt: TGTGCCAGCAGCCAAGTAGGGCAGGGACCAGATACGCAGTATTTT
v_gene: TRBV3-1
d_gene: .
j_gene: TRBJ2-3
abundance: .

CDR3aa: CASSLSGLTYNEQFF
CDR3nt: TGCGCCAGCAGCCTAAGTGGCCTCACCTACAATGAGCAGTTCTTC
v_gene: TRBV4-1
d_gene: .
j_gene: TRBJ2-1
abundance: many

CDR3aa: CASSSLRGAVSDTQYF
CDR3nt: TGTGCCAGCAGTTCATTAAGGGGAGCAGTTTCAGATACGCAGTATTTT
v_gene: TRBV12-3/TRBV12-4
d_gene: .
j_gene: TRBJ2-3
abundance: .

CDR3aa: CAGSQGGSPADEQFF
CDR3nt: TGTGCCGGCAGCCAAGGTGGCAGTCCCGCGGATGAGCAGTTCTTC
v_gene: TRBV3-1
d_gene: .
j_gene: TRBJ2-1
abundance: .

CDR3aa: CASSFYGGQETQYF
CDR3nt: TGCGCCAGCAGCTTCTACGGGGGGCAAGAGACCCAGTACTTC
v_gene: TRBV5-1
d_gene: TRBD2
j_gene: TRBJ2-5
abundance: .

CDR3aa: CSARDGAGDSYNEQFF
CDR3nt: TGCAGTGCTAGAGATGGAGCGGGGGACTCCTACAATGAGCAGTTCTTC
v_gene: TRBV20-1
d_gene: TRBD2
j_gene: TRBJ2-1
abundance: few